This T cell receptor (beta chain) was identified during a study of OX40 agonist ivuxolimab in advanced cancers. Study-level background: Partial responses were recorded for three patients, including one with hepatocellular carcinoma and two with cutaneous melanoma.

Generated by immunoSEQ multiplex PCR, the TCRdb table keeps only in-frame clones and is missing some. The data show tens of thousands of clones, around 77% seen once. V dropped 6 bases and J dropped 6 bases, with 14 bases sitting between them. Looked up from germline, CDR1 is MDHEN and CDR2 is SYDVKM. This CDR3 spans 14 amino acids. This clonotype was obtained from an adult with an advanced solid tumor such as melanoma, head and neck, liver or kidney cancer. The material sequenced was CD4+ or CD8+ T cells sorted from blood, taken in a trial of the OX40 agonist ivuxolimab. V and J are TRBV28 and TRBJ2-2; TRBD1 is a possible D gene (5 bases). CDR3 in amino acids: CASSTTVMAGELFF. The CDR3 bases are TGTGCCAGCAGCACGACAGTAATGGCCGGGGAGCTGTTTTTT.